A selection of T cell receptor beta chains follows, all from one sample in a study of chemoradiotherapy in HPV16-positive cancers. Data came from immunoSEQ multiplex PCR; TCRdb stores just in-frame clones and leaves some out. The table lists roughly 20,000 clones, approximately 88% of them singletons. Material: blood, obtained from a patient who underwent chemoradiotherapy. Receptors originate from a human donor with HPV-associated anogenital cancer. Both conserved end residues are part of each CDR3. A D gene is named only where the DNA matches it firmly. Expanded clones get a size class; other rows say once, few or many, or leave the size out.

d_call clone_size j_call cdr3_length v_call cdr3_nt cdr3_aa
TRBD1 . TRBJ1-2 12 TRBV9 TGTGCCAGCAGCGTCAGGGGGGGAGGCTACACCTTC CASSVRGGGYTF
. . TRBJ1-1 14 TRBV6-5 TGTGCCAGCTTGATGACGGCGGCGAACACTGAAGCTTTCTTT CASLMTAANTEAFF
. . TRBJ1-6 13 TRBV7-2 TGTGCCAGCAGCTTAGGGACCGCTTTTCCCCTCCACTTT CASSLGTAFPLHF
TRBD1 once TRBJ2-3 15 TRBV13 TGTGCCAGCAGCTTGTATGGACAGGGGATAGATACGCAGTATTTT CASSLYGQGIDTQYF
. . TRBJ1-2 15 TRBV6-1 TGTGCCACTACCTTGTCTGGGGGTCTAAACAGTGGCTACACCTTC CATTLSGGLNSGYTF
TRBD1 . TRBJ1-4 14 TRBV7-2 TGTGCCAGCGGGACGGGGACAGACCTTGAAAAACTGTTTTTT CASGTGTDLEKLFF
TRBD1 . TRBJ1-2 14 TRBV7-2 TGTGCCAGCAGCTCCCCGGACAGGGCAGGAGGCTACACCTTC CASSSPDRAGGYTF
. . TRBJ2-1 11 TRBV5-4 TGTGCCAGCAGCTTCCGGAATGAGCAGTTCTTC CASSFRNEQFF
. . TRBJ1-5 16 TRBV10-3 TGTGCCATCAGTGAGTCGGGGGCCCCCCGGGGGCAGCCCCAGCATTTT CAISESGAPRGQPQHF
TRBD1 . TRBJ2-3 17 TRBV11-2 TGTGCCAGCAGCATAGAATCGGACAGGGGAAAGAAAGATACGCAGTATTTT CASSIESDRGKKDTQYF
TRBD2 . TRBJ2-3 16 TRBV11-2 TGTGCCAGCAGCTGGACTAGCGGGCTATACACAGATACGCAGTATTTT CASSWTSGLYTDTQYF
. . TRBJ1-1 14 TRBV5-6 TGTGCCAGCAGCTTAGGAGGGCGCAGCACTGAAGCTTTCTTT CASSLGGRSTEAFF
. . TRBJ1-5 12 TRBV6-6 TGTGCCAGCAGCCCTTCTTATCAGCCCCAGCATTTT CASSPSYQPQHF
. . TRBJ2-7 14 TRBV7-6 TGTGCCAGCAGCTCGCAGGGAACAGGCTACGAGCAGTACTTC CASSSQGTGYEQYF
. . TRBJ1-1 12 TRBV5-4 TGTGCCAGCAGCTTTATGAACACTGAAGCTTTCTTT CASSFMNTEAFF
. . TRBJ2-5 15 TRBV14 TGTGCCAGCAGCCAAGGTCGAGGGTTTAAGGAGACCCAGTACTTC CASSQGRGFKETQYF
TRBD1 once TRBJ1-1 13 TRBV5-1 TGCGCCAGCAGCTTGGACGGACAGGGGCATGCTTTCTTT CASSLDGQGHAFF
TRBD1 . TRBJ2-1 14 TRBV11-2 TGTGCCAGCCACAACCGGGACAGATACAATGAGCAGTTCTTC CASHNRDRYNEQFF
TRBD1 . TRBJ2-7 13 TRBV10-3 TGTGCCGTAGGGACAGGGATAGGGGCCGAGCAGTACTTC CAVGTGIGAEQYF
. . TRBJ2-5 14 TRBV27 TGTGCCAGCACCCCGTCGCGATTGCAAGAGACCCAGTACTTC CASTPSRLQETQYF
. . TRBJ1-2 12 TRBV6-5 TGTGCCAGCCTAATTCTCTTGGGAGGCTACACCTTC CASLILLGGYTF